This TCR beta chain is drawn from a study of human T cells and chemical hapten exposure. Study information: Subjects had 2% DPC placed on roughly 2 cm by roughly 2 cm of upper inner arm skin for sensitization. Patch tests delivered 0.01% DPC to the upper back and were evaluated at 6 days. Minor volume differences among pooled libraries chiefly drove per-sample TCR yield variation. General observations from the study: The number of TCRs above 1 in 1000 frequency did not change after DPC sensitization.

MiXCR was run by TCRdb on the RACE reads, yielding one entry per CDR3 protein. The data contain a few hundred thousand distinct CDR3 sequences, about 6% of them singletons. The trim removed 0 bases at V and 2 bases at J, leaving 2 bases unmatched. The CDR3 has 15 residues. Germline loops: CDR1 SGHRS, CDR2 YFSETQ. This clonotype was seen at least ten times. What it binds is unknown. Time point in this sample: patch test 2, 6 weeks after DPC sensitization. The treatment was: therapeutic diphenylcyclopropenone sensitization with weekly scalp DPC. This TCR was recovered from a woman between 18 and 29 years old with alopecia areata. Some clones in this sample may be carry-over from other donors' samples. Sequencing was performed on whole blood, taken in connection with sensitization to the hapten diphenylcyclopropenone (DPC). The V and J genes are TRBV5-1 and TRBJ1-1, with 9 bases that match TRBD1. CDR3 bases: TGCGCCAGCAGCTTGGCGGGACAGGGCAACACTGAAGCTTTCTTT. Translation gives CASSLAGQGNTEAFF. The variable domain in full, completed from reference TRBV5-1 and TRBJ1-1, reads KAGVTQTPRYLIKTRGQQVTLSCSPISGHRSVSWYQQTPGQGLQFLFEYFSETQRNKGNFPGRFSGRQFSNSRSEMNVSTLELGDSALYLCASSLAGQGNTEAFFGQGTRLTVV.